This TCR beta chain originates from a study of cytomegalovirus exposure and HLA in healthy donors. Use of 60 Vbeta and 13 Jbeta primers characterized the PCR. The authors' processing: A follow-up analysis tallied 86 million or so unique TCR beta chains, 8.5 million to 14 million shared. Sequencing used immunoSEQ multiplex PCR; TCRdb keeps in-frame clones, though not all of them. That table supplies the V and J calls and clone size; D and trimming were determined from the DNA. Found here are approximately 170,000 clones, around 78% of them singletons; the top ten hold about 7.7%. Points from the study as a whole: For TCR beta chains, V- and J-gene trimming was later linked to a missense DCLRE1C variant. The study reported that TCR beta sequences accurately predicted HLA-A and HLA-B alleles in most subjects.

In regard to this clone: Its antigen is still unknown.

V lost 6 bases and J 3 bases, leaving 12 bases between the germline ends. The germline V gene has CDR1 SGHVS and CDR2 FQNEAQ. This CDR3 has 13 amino acids. Material: PBMCs. The clonotype was recovered from a woman aged 40 to 49 in good health and CMV-seropositive. The rearrangement uses TRBV7-8 and TRBJ2-7; D gene unclear. CDR3 nucleotide sequence: TGTGCCAGCAGTGGAGAGTCCCACTACGAGCAGTACTTC. Protein: CASSGESHYEQYF.